This entry describes one TCR beta chain. The data were obtained in a study of blood T cell repertoires in COVID-19. Study at large: Samples came from the United States, Italy and Spain, spanning acute and convalescent COVID-19.

The table came from immunoSEQ multiplex PCR; TCRdb's copy has only in-frame clones and leaves some out. The sample includes roughly 380,000 clones, roughly 86% of them seen just once. The CDR3 is 14 residues long. The V gene end was trimmed by 7 bases and the J gene end by 4 bases; junction bases not matched to a gene: 5. Germline loops: CDR1 ENHRY, CDR2 SYGVKD. The study assigned cohorts using participant-reported clinical history. The chain links TRBV10-3 to TRBJ2-1; 9 bases are a match to TRBD2. This receptor was identified in a man younger than 40 who had recovered from COVID-19. Specimen: PBMCs or T cells enriched from blood (not recorded which). The CDR3 protein is CAITKREDYNEQFF. The CDR3 DNA reads TGTGCCATCACTAAGCGGGAGGATTACAATGAGCAGTTCTTC.